The 12 T cell receptor beta chains reported below all come from one sample, sequenced in a study of T cells expressing NK-cell markers. TCRdb reprocessed the 5' RACE reads and keeps a single row for each CDR3 protein, giving no DNA. The sample's table shows over 350,000 distinct CDR3 sequences. The sequenced material came from blood T cells: a sorted CD56 or NKG2C T cell subset, CD4+ or CD8+ T cells, or bulk PBMC T cells (not recorded which). The receptors derive from a woman aged 50 to 60 in good health.

The CDR3 reads CASSSGLAVGETQYF. The gene calls are TRBV7-9 and TRBJ2-5; TCRdb's D call, TRBD2, is unchecked because there is no DNA. Germline loops: CDR1 SEHNR, CDR2 FQNEAQ (reference sequence). This CDR3 is 15 amino acids long. Combining the CDR3 with reference TRBV7-9 and TRBJ2-5 gives the whole variable domain DTGVSQNPRHKITKRGQNVTFRCDPISEHNRLYWYRQTLGQGPEFLTYFQNEAQLEKSRLLSDRFSAERPKGSFSTLEIQRTEQGDSAMYLCASSSGLAVGETQYFGPGTRLLVL.

The CDR3 protein is CASSNWGIKNIQYF. The gene calls are TRBV5-6 and TRBJ2-4. This CDR3 comprises 14 residues. Germline V lookup: CDR1 SGHDT, CDR2 YYEEEE.

Here the CDR3 reads CAISGGTFDNEQFF. The V gene is TRBV10-3, the J gene TRBJ2-1; TCRdb proposes TRBD2, but this gene call is untestable without DNA. The germline V gene has CDR1 ENHRY and CDR2 SYGVKD. This CDR3 has 14 residues.

The rearrangement joins TRBV29-1 to TRBJ2-1; TCRdb's D call, TRBD1, is unchecked because there is no DNA. There are 15 residues in the CDR3. CDR1 and CDR2 from the germline V gene are SQVTM and ANQGSEA. The chain's CDR3 is CSVEGGGQGVREQFF.

This sequence joins TRBV10-3 and TRBJ1-1; TCRdb returns TRBD1, unconfirmable since there is no DNA. CDR1 is ENHRY, CDR2 SYGVKD, per germline. This CDR3 has 15 residues. Here the CDR3 reads CAIRQQGTLNTEAFF.

J is TRBJ1-1 and V is TRBV10-3; TCRdb returns TRBD1, unconfirmable since there is no DNA. This CDR3 has 14 amino acids. The germline V gene encodes CDR1 ENHRY and CDR2 SYGVKD. The chain's CDR3 is CAISANSGGTEAFF.

This chain links TRBV30 with TRBJ2-3; checking the TCRdb D call of TRBD1 is not possible without DNA. Germline V gene sequence: CDR1 GTSNPN, CDR2 SVGIG (reference sequence). The CDR3 consists of 12 residues. The CDR3 reads CASRDYTDTQYF.

The chain carries TRBV27 and TRBJ1-2. The CDR3 has 13 residues. The germline V gene encodes CDR1 MNHEY and CDR2 SMNVEV (reference sequence). The CDR3 region is CASSLSIGYGYTF.

This sequence joins TRBV2 and TRBJ2-5; the TRBD2 assignment by TCRdb is unverifiable without DNA. Germline V lookup: CDR1 SNHLY, CDR2 FYNNEI. The CDR3 length is 13 residues. CDR3 sequence: CAGKSSVQETQYF.

The V and J genes are TRBV5-4 and TRBJ1-1. Germline loops: CDR1 SGHNT, CDR2 YYREEE (reference sequence). The CDR3 has 15 amino acids. CDR3 in amino acids: CASSLVRFGDTEAFF.

The chain combines TRBV20-1 with TRBJ2-5; TCRdb returns TRBD2, unconfirmable since there is no DNA. Germline-derived CDR1 and CDR2 are DFQATT and SNEGSKA (reference sequence). The CDR3 is 15 residues long. CDR3 loop: CSARDGASGRETQYF.

J is TRBJ1-1 and V is TRBV20-1. The germline gives CDR1 DFQATT, CDR2 SNEGSKA (reference sequence). The CDR3 is 15 residues long. This CDR3 reads CSARYFLIGNTEAFF.